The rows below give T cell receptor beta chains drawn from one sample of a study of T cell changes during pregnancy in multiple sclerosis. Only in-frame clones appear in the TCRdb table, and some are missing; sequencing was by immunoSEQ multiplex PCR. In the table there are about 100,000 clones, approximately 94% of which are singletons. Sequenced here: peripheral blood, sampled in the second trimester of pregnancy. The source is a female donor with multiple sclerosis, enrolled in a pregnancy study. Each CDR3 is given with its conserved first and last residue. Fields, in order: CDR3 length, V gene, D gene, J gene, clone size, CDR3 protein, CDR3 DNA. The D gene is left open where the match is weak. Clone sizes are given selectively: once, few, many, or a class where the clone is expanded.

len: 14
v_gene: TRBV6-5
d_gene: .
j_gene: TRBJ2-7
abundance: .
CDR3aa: CASRRRDNLYEQYF
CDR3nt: TGTGCCAGCAGGCGCCGGGACAACCTCTACGAGCAGTACTTC

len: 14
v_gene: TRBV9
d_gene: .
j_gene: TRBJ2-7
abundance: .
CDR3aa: CASSVGGGLGEQYF
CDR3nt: TGTGCCAGCAGCGTAGGAGGAGGTCTAGGGGAGCAGTACTTC

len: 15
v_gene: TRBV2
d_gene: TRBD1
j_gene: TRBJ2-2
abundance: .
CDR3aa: CASSPQGSDTGELFF
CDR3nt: TGTGCCAGCAGTCCACAGGGGAGTGACACCGGGGAGCTGTTTTTT

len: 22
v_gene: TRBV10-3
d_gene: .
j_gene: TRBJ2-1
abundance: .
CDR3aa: CAIRDRCLTSPVADPYYNEQFF
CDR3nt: TGTGCCATCAGGGACAGGTGCCTCACCAGCCCTGTAGCGGACCCCTACTACAATGAGCAGTTCTTC

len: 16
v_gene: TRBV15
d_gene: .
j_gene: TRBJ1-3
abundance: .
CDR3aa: CATSLKQGISGNTIYF
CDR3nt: TGTGCCACCAGTTTGAAACAGGGTATCTCTGGAAACACCATATATTTT

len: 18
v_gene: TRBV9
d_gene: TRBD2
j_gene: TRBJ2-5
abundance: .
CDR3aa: CASSVAATSGGFQETQYF
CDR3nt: TGTGCCAGCAGCGTAGCTGCCACTAGCGGGGGTTTCCAAGAGACCCAGTACTTC

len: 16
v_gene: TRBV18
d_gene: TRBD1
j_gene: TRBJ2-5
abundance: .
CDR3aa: CASSPLGRGLGETQYF
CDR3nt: TGTGCCAGCTCACCACTGGGCAGGGGGCTGGGAGAGACCCAGTACTTC

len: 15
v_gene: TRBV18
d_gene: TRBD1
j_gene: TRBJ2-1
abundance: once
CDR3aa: CASSLGTGGPPEQFF
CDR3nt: TGTGCCAGCTCACTAGGGACAGGGGGTCCCCCCGAGCAGTTCTTC

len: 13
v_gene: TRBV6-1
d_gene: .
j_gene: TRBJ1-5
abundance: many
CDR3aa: CASRDSPELPQHF
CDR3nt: TGTGCCAGCAGGGACAGTCCGGAATTGCCCCAGCATTTT

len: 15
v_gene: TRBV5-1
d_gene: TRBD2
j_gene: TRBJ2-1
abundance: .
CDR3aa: CASSITSGRQNEQFF
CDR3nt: TGCGCCAGCAGCATTACTAGCGGGAGGCAGAATGAGCAGTTCTTC

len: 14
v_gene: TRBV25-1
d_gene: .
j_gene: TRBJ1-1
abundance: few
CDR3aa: CASSEGAGNTEAFF
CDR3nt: TGTGCCAGCAGTGAAGGGGCCGGGAACACTGAAGCTTTCTTT

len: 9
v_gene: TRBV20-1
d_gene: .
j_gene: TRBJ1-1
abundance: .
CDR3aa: CSPDTEAFF
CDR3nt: TGCAGTCCGGACACTGAAGCTTTCTTT

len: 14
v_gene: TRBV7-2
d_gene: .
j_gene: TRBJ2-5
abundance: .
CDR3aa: CASSSPGTLKTQYF
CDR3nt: TGTGCCAGCAGCTCCCCCGGGACTTTAAAGACCCAGTACTTC

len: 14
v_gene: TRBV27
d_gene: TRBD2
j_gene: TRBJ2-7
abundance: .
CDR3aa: CASRTSGRAEEQYF
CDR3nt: TGTGCCAGCAGGACTAGCGGGAGGGCAGAAGAGCAGTACTTC

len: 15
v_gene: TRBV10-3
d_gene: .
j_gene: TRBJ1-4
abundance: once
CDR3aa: CAISESGRGNEKLFF
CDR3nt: TGTGCCATCAGTGAGTCTGGGAGGGGGAATGAAAAACTGTTTTTT

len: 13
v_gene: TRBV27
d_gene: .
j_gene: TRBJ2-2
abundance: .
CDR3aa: CASSLSGTGELFF
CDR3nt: TGTGCCAGCAGTCTTAGTGGTACCGGGGAGCTGTTTTTT

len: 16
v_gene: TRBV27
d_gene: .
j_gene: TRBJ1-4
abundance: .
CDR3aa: CASSLSAGDKQEKLFF
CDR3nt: TGTGCCAGCAGTTTATCGGCGGGGGACAAACAAGAAAAACTGTTTTTT

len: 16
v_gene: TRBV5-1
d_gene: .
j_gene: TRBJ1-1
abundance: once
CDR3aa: CASSLALGHLNTEAFF
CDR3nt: TGCGCCAGCAGCTTGGCTTTGGGACATTTGAACACTGAAGCTTTCTTT

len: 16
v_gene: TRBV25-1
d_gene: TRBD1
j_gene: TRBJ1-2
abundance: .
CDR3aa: CASRSGGQRRGYGYTF
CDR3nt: TGTGCCAGCAGATCTGGGGGACAGAGACGAGGGTATGGCTACACCTTC

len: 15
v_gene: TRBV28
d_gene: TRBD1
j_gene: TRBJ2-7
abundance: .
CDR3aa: CASSFVQGASYEQYF
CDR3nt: TGTGCCAGCAGTTTTGTTCAGGGGGCGAGCTACGAGCAGTACTTC

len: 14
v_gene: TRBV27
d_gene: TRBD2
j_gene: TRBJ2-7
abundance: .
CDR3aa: CASSLLAGGYEQYF
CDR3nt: TGTGCCAGCAGCCTACTAGCGGGAGGTTACGAGCAGTACTTC

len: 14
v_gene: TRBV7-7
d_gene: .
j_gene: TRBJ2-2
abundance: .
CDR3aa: CASRSGPNTGELFF
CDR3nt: TGTGCCAGCAGATCCGGTCCGAACACCGGGGAGCTGTTTTTT

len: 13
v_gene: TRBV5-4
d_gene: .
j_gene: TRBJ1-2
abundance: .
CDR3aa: CASSLRSNYGYTF
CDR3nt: TGTGCCAGCAGCCTACGGTCTAACTATGGCTACACCTTC

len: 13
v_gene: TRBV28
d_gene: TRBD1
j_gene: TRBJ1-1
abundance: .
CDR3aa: CASSRTGDTEAFF
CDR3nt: TGTGCCAGCAGTCGTACAGGGGACACTGAAGCTTTCTTT

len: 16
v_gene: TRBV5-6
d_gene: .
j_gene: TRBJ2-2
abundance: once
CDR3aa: CASSLGGRDHTGELFF
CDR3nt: TGTGCCAGCAGCTTAGGGGGTCGGGATCACACCGGGGAGCTGTTTTTT

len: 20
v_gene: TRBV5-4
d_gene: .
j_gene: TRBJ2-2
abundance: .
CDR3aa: CASSSPPNPGISPNTGELFF
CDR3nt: TGTGCCAGCAGCTCCCCCCCCAACCCAGGGATATCACCGAACACCGGGGAGCTGTTTTTT

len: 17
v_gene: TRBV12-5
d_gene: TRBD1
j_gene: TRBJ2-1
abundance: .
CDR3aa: CASAILRGQGDHNEQFF
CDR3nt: TGTGCTAGTGCCATCCTCCGGGGACAGGGCGACCACAATGAGCAGTTCTTC

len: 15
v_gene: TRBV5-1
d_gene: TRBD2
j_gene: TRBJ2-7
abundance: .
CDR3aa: CASSASGLAGREQYF
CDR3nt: TGCGCCAGCAGCGCATCCGGACTAGCGGGCAGGGAGCAGTACTTC

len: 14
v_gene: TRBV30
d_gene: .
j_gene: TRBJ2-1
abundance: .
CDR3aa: CAWRRSLPGNEQFF
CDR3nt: TGTGCCTGGAGGCGTTCCCTCCCGGGTAATGAGCAGTTCTTC

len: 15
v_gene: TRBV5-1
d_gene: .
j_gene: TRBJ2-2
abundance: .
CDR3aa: CASSRAGVHTGELFF
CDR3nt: TGCGCCAGCAGCCGGGCCGGGGTTCACACCGGGGAGCTGTTTTTT

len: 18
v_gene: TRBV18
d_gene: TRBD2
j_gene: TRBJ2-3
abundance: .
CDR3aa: CASSPTGAGVQFSDTQYF
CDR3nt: TGTGCCAGCTCACCAACGGGAGCGGGGGTGCAATTTTCAGATACGCAGTATTTT

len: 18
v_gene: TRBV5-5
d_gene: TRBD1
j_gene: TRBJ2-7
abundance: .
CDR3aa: CASSWRFPGTGRLYEQYF
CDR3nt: TGTGCCAGCAGCTGGAGGTTTCCCGGGACAGGGAGACTTTACGAGCAGTACTTC

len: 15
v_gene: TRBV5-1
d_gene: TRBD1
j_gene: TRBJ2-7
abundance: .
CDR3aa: CASSLARGQGYEQYF
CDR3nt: TGCGCCAGCAGCTTGGCCAGGGGACAGGGCTACGAGCAGTACTTC

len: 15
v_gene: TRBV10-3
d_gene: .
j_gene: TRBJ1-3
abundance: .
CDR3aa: CAIRAGTSSGNTIYF
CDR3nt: TGTGCCATTAGGGCAGGGACTAGCTCTGGAAACACCATATATTTT

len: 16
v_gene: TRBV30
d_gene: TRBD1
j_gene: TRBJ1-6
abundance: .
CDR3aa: CAWRGRDRARNSPLHF
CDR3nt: TGTGCCTGGAGGGGTAGGGACAGGGCCCGAAATTCACCCCTCCACTTT

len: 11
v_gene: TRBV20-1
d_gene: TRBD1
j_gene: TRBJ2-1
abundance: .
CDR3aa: CSARRTGGRLF
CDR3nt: TGCAGTGCTAGGAGGACAGGGGGGAGGCTCTTC

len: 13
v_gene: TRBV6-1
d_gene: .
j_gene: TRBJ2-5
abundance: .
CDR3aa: CASSESLAETQYF
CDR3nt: TGTGCCAGCAGTGAATCGCTTGCGGAGACCCAGTACTTC

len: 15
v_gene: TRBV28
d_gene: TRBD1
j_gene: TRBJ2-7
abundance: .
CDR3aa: CASSPLGTATYEQYF
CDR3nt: TGTGCCAGCAGTCCGCTCGGGACAGCCACCTACGAGCAGTACTTC

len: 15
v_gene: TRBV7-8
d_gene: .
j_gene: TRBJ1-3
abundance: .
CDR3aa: CASSLSGGNGNTIYF
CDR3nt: TGTGCCAGCAGCTTATCGGGGGGCAATGGAAACACCATATATTTT

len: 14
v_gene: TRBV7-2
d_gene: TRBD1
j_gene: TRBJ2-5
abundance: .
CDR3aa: CASTRDRGPETQYF
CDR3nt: TGTGCCAGCACCCGGGACAGGGGGCCAGAGACCCAGTACTTC

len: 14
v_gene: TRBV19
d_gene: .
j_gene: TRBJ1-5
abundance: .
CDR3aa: CASSPGNRDQPQHF
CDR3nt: TGTGCCAGTAGCCCCGGGAACCGAGATCAGCCCCAGCATTTT

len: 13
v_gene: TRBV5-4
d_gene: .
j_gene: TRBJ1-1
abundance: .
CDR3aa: CASSPGRVTEAFF
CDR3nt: TGTGCCAGCAGCCCGGGCAGGGTGACTGAAGCTTTCTTT

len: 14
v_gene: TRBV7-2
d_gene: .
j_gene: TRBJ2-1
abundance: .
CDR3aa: CASSLGGLSNEQFF
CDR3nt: TGTGCCAGCAGCTTAGGAGGTTTGAGTAATGAGCAGTTCTTC

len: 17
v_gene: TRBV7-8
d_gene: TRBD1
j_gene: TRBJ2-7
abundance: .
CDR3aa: CASSSDPGQGSYYEQYF
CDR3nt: TGTGCCAGCAGCTCCGACCCGGGACAGGGTTCCTATTACGAGCAGTACTTC

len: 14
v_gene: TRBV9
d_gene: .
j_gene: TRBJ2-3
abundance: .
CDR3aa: CASSVGGSGDTQYF
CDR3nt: TGTGCCAGCAGCGTAGGAGGGAGTGGGGATACGCAGTATTTT

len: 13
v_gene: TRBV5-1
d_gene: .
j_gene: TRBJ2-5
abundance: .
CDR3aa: CASSPGLLETQYF
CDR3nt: TGCGCCAGCAGCCCGGGGTTATTAGAGACCCAGTACTTC

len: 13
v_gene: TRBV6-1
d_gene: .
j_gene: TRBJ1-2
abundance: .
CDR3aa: CASSEEAGYGYTF
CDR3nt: TGTGCCAGCAGTGAAGAGGCAGGGTATGGCTACACCTTC

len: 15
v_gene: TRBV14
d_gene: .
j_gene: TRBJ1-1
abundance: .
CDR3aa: CASSLRPGENTEAFF
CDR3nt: TGTGCCAGCAGCCTAAGACCGGGAGAGAACACTGAAGCTTTCTTT

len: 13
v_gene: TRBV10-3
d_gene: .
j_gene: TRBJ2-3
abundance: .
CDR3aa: CAISGAGIDTQYF
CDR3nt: TGTGCCATCAGTGGGGCGGGGATTGATACGCAGTATTTT

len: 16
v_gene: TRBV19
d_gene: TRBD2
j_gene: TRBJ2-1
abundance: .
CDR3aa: CASSLSSGSFHNEQFF
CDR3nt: TGTGCCAGTAGTTTAAGTAGCGGGAGTTTCCACAATGAGCAGTTCTTC

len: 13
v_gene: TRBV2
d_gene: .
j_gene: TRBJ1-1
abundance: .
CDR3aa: CASRTGSSTEAFF
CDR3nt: TGTGCCAGCAGGACCGGGTCAAGCACTGAAGCTTTCTTT

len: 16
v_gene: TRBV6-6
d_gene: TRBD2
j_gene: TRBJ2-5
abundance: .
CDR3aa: CASRVSGRVSEETQYF
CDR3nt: TGTGCCAGCAGAGTTAGCGGGAGGGTTTCCGAAGAGACCCAGTACTTC

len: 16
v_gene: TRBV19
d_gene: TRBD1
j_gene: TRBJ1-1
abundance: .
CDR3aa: CASSLLLTGEWTEAFF
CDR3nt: TGTGCCAGTAGTTTACTTCTGACAGGGGAATGGACTGAAGCTTTCTTT

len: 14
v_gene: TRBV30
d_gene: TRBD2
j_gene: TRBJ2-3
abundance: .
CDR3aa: CACPGGGGADTQYF
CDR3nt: TGTGCCTGCCCTGGGGGTGGGGGGGCAGATACGCAGTATTTT

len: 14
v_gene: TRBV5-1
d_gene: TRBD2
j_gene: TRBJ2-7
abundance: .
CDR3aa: CASSLGGSSYEQYF
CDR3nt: TGCGCCAGCAGCTTGGGCGGGAGCTCCTACGAGCAGTACTTC

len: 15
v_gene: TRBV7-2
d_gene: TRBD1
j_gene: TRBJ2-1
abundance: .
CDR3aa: CASSSGQGAYNEQFF
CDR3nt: TGTGCCAGCAGCTCGGGACAGGGGGCCTACAATGAGCAGTTCTTC

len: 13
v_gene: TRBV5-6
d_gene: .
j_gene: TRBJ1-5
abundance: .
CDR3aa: CASSQGHGQPQHF
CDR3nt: TGTGCCAGCAGCCAGGGACACGGCCAGCCCCAGCATTTT

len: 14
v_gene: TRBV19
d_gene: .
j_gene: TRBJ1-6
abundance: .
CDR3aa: CASSSQGGDSPLHF
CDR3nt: TGTGCCAGTAGTTCACAGGGAGGGGATTCACCCCTCCACTTT

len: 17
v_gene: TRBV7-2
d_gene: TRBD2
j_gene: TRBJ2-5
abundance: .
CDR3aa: CASSQGLAGGAGETQYF
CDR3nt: TGTGCCAGCAGCCAGGGACTAGCGGGGGGGGCTGGAGAGACCCAGTACTTC